This T cell receptor (beta chain) was captured by sequencing in a study of early T cells in non-severe SARS-CoV-2 infection. Study details: It was bulk RNA from unsorted whole blood that was sequenced, and the chains were unpaired.

CDR1 and CDR2 from the germline V gene are LNHDA and SQIVND (reference sequence). This CDR3 has 15 residues. J was trimmed by 3 bases and V by 3 bases; bases with no gene match: 3. In its sample, this clonotype was seen a few times. The library protocol tagged individual cDNA molecules with unique molecular identifiers. Each CDR3 protein is one row after TCRdb ran MiXCR on the 5' RACE reads. The sample has 30,000 to 40,000 distinct CDR3 sequences; around 3.9% are singletons. The sample comprised whole blood. The chain is built from TRBV19 and TRBJ2-3; 10 bases fit TRBD1. The TCR comes from an adult who was a healthcare worker with PCR-confirmed SARS-CoV-2 infection or an uninfected control (not recorded which). The CDR3 nucleotides are TGTGCCAGTAGTATTGACAGGGGGCGGACAGATACGCAGTATTTT. Its translation: CASSIDRGRTDTQYF.